The present T cell receptor (beta chain) was sequenced within a study of PD-1 blockade in classical Hodgkin lymphoma. Study observations and caveats: Patients excluded were those beginning nivolumab under 1 year after ASCT. Although disease activity or prior therapy may be involved, causes of the repertoire differences remain undefined. The baseline diversity of complete responders showed similarity to that of newly diagnosed patients. Before treatment, TCR diversity in newly diagnosed patients was reportedly lower than in healthy donors.

Here immunoSEQ multiplex PCR was the method, and the copy in TCRdb shows in-frame clones only, minus some. This table has 9,000 to 13,000 clones, around 76% appearing once. Of note for this clone: Its antigen is unidentified.

CDR1 and CDR2 (germline): SQVTM, ANQGSEA. This CDR3 has 12 amino acids. V shed 5 bases and J shed 0 bases, with 8 bases lying between them. The time point denotes: cycle 4 day 1 (C4D1), after 5 to 7 weeks of nivolumab. Each patient experienced a relapse that followed autologous stem cell transplantation, and brentuximab vedotin exposure varied. Magnetic negative selection served to purify CD4+ T cells out of PBMCs that had been thawed. Material: CD4+ T cells from blood, obtained before the fourth cycle of nivolumab. This sequence joins TRBV29-1 and TRBJ2-7; D is ambiguous. This clonotype was sampled from a human donor with classical Hodgkin lymphoma. As DNA, the CDR3 is TGCAGCGTTCGAAGCTCCTCCTACGAGCAGTACTTC. Protein product: CSVRSSSYEQYF.